Given below is one TCR beta chain in context. This CDR3 is built from 15 residues. V dropped 6 bases and J dropped 0 bases, with 15 bases sitting between them. Germline V gives CDR1 MNHEY, CDR2 SVGAGI. Through a sample-barcoded 5' primer and a J-beta primer mix, a second PCR was run for roughly 7 to 11 cycles. TCRdb itself ran the 5' RACE reads through MiXCR, one entry per CDR3 protein. Found here are 1.5 million to 1.8 million distinct CDR3 sequences, about 42% of them singletons; the top ten hold over 3.5%. The data were obtained in a study of blood T cells in healthy people across ages. The receptor was derived from a woman between 18 and 29 years old in good health. Source material: blood. The chain couples TRBV6-5 to TRBJ2-7; D unclear. CDR3 nucleotide sequence: TGTGCCAGCAGAAATAAGCCCCAAGGCTCCTACGAGCAGTACTTC. Its protein product is CASRNKPQGSYEQYF.